This is a list of T cell receptor beta chains from one sample in a study of quantifying T cell responses using KT2 cells. TCRdb fed the UMI-ligation and nested PCR reads into MiXCR, producing one record per CDR3 protein. The table includes just under 50,000 distinct CDR3 sequences, 11% detected once. Sequencing input: PBMCs spiked with cells of the T cell clone KT2. These receptors were taken from a human donor. The CDR3 runs from the conserved cysteine through the conserved F or W. D genes are given only for firm matches. Clone size is given for some rows only: seen once, a few or many times, or a class if the clone is expanded.

>NA|NA|TRBJ1-3|TRBV6-5
CASSSQTLSGNTIYF
TGTGCCAGCAGTTCCCAGACCCTCTCTGGAAACACCATATATTTT
>few|NA|TRBJ1-4|TRBV7-9
CASSPGEKLFF
TGTGCCAGCAGTCCGGGGGAAAAACTGTTTTTT
>few|TRBD1|TRBJ2-3|TRBV5-1
CASSLRQGVDTQYF
TGCGCCAGCAGCTTGCGCCAGGGGGTAGATACGCAGTATTTT
>NA|NA|TRBJ1-1|TRBV14
CASDQTANTEAFF
TGTGCCAGTGACCAGACAGCGAACACTGAAGCTTTCTTT
>few|NA|TRBJ2-7|TRBV6-2/TRBV6-3
CASSYFAGPGEQYF
TGTGCCAGCAGTTATTTTGCTGGCCCCGGCGAGCAGTACTTC
>few|TRBD1|TRBJ2-4|TRBV12-3/TRBV12-4
CANDRGAKNIQYF
TGTGCCAATGACAGGGGGGCTAAAAACATTCAGTACTTC
>few|NA|TRBJ1-1|TRBV12-3/TRBV12-4
CASSLFRTEAFF
TGTGCCAGCAGTTTATTTCGGACTGAAGCTTTCTTT
>many|TRBD2|TRBJ2-2|TRBV9
CASRPPGLATGELFF
TGTGCCAGCAGACCACCGGGACTAGCAACCGGGGAGCTGTTTTTT
>NA|TRBD1|TRBJ1-4|TRBV20-1
CSARGGQGNEKLFF
TGCAGTGCTAGAGGGGGACAGGGGAATGAAAAACTGTTTTTT
>NA|NA|TRBJ1-4|TRBV7-2
CASSFRSGTTNEKLFF
TGTGCCAGCAGCTTCCGATCAGGCACAACTAATGAAAAACTGTTTTTT
>few|NA|TRBJ2-1|TRBV5-1
CASSSGGGYNEQFF
TGCGCCAGCAGCTCGGGTGGTGGATACAATGAGCAGTTCTTC
>few|NA|TRBJ2-7|TRBV18
CASSSGDSYEQYF
TGTGCCAGCTCATCAGGTGATTCCTACGAGCAGTACTTC
>NA|NA|TRBJ2-3|TRBV7-2
CASSLSRASTDTQYF
TGTGCCAGCAGCCTTAGTCGGGCCAGCACAGATACGCAGTATTTT
>many|TRBD1|TRBJ1-1|TRBV5-1
CASINTGGTEAFF
TGCGCCAGCATCAACACAGGGGGCACTGAAGCTTTCTTT
>few|NA|TRBJ2-3|TRBV2
CASRARGSSDTQYF
TGTGCCAGCAGGGCGAGGGGTTCCTCAGATACGCAGTATTTT
>NA|TRBD2|TRBJ2-4|TRBV3-1
CASSPTNWGAGGLYF
TGTGCCAGCAGTCCAACAAATTGGGGAGCGGGAGGACTGTACTTC
>many|TRBD2|TRBJ2-1|TRBV7-2
CASSLGLAVGEQFF
TGTGCCAGCAGCTTAGGACTAGCGGTGGGTGAGCAGTTCTTC
>NA|NA|TRBJ1-4|TRBV2
CASNRQRTTNEKLFF
TGTGCCAGCAACAGGCAGAGGACAACTAATGAAAAACTGTTTTTT
>few|TRBD1|TRBJ1-1|TRBV12-3/TRBV12-4
CASISTGATEAFF
TGTGCCAGCATTTCGACAGGGGCCACTGAAGCTTTCTTT
>many|NA|TRBJ1-1|TRBV2
CASSEERTEAFF
TGTGCCAGCAGCGAGGAACGCACTGAAGCTTTCTTT
>many|NA|TRBJ1-5|TRBV28
CASSSGYRWFRSPSMSNQPQHF
TGTGCCAGCAGTTCAGGTTATAGATGGTTCAGGTCCCCCTCTATGAGCAATCAGCCCCAGCATTTT
>few|TRBD1|TRBJ2-6|TRBV4-2
CASSQGQATGANVLTF
TGTGCCAGCAGCCAGGGACAGGCGACCGGGGCCAACGTCCTGACTTTC